This TCR beta chain was profiled in a study of cytomegalovirus exposure and HLA in healthy donors. Remarks on this clone: Its antigen is as yet unknown. Its ends do not fully match the called genes, so a read error is possible.

Nominally healthy donors were sampled, though unrecorded immune exposures were likely. Study-wide results and limits: Cytomegalovirus-associated status was assigned to 164 TCR beta chains.

The PCR contained 60 Vbeta and 13 Jbeta primers. Repertoires were generated with immunoSEQ multiplex PCR, while TCRdb's copy carries only in-frame clones and drops some. The repertoire holds some 170,000 clones, about 80% seen once, with around 9.8% in the top ten. CDR3 length: 16 residues. Germline V lookup: CDR1 SGHVS, CDR2 FQNEAQ. The chain joins TRBV7-8 to TRBJ2-3; TRBD2 is a possible D gene (6 bases). This TCR came from a man between 18 and 35 years old in good health and CMV-seropositive. Material: PBMCs. The CDR3 nucleotides are TGTGCCAACAGCTTAGGGGCGGGAACCCCCACAGATACGCAGTATTTT. Amino acids: CANSLGAGTPTDTQYF.